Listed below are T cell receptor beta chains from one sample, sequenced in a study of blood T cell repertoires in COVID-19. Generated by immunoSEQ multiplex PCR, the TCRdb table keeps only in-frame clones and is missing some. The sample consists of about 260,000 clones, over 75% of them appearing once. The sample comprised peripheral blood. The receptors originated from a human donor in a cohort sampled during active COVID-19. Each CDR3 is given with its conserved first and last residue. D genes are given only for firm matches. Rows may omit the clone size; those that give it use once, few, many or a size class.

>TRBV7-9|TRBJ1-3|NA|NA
CASSQHRNTIYF
TGTGCCAGCAGCCAACACAGAAACACCATATATTTT
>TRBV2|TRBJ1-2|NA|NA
CASRLRGLNYGYTF
TGTGCCAGCAGGTTAAGGGGGTTGAACTATGGCTACACCTTC
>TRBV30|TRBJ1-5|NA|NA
CAWSPERYPQHF
TGTGCCTGGAGTCCCGAACGGTATCCCCAGCATTTT
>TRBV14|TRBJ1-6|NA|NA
CASSAWTANPYSSPLHF
TGTGCCAGCAGCGCGTGGACAGCCAACCCTTATAGTTCACCCCTCCACTTT
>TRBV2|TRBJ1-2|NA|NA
CASSGRQGTRQGLPAPYGYTF
TGTGCCAGCAGTGGAAGGCAGGGGACCCGGCAGGGATTACCGGCCCCATATGGCTACACCTTC
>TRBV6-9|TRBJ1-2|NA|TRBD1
CATPDRVGYGYTF
TGTGCCACCCCGGACAGGGTGGGCTATGGCTACACCTTC
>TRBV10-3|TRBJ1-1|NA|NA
CATHYGGGSEAFF
TGTGCCACCCACTACGGCGGAGGTTCTGAAGCTTTCTTT
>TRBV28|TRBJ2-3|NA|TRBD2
CASSDNREGPDTQYF
TGTGCCAGCAGTGATAATCGGGAGGGCCCCGATACGCAGTATTTT
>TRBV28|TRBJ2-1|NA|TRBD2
CASRGLAGRSYNEQFF
TGTGCCAGCAGAGGACTAGCGGGACGATCCTACAATGAGCAGTTCTTC
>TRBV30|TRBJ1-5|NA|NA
CAWSVQRGNQPQHF
TGTGCCTGGAGTGTACAACGGGGCAATCAGCCCCAGCATTTT
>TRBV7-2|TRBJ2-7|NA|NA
CASSPVGGSYEQYF
TGTGCCAGCAGCCCTGTTGGAGGGTCCTACGAGCAGTACTTC
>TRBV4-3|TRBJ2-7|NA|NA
CASSLLYDSSYEQYF
TGCGCCAGCAGCCTGCTGTATGACAGCTCCTACGAGCAGTACTTC
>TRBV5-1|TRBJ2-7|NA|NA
CASSSLEVPSYEQYF
TGCGCCAGCAGCTCGCTCGAGGTTCCTTCCTACGAGCAGTACTTC
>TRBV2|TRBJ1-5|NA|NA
CASTARSNQPQHF
TGTGCCAGCACCGCGAGGAGCAATCAGCCCCAGCATTTT
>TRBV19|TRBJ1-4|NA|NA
CASRDSVRGDEKLFF
TGTGCCAGTAGGGATTCGGTAAGGGGCGATGAAAAACTGTTTTTT
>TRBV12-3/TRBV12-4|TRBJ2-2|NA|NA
CASSPWNTGELFF
TGTGCCAGCAGTCCCTGGAACACCGGGGAGCTGTTTTTT
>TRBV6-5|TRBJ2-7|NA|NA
CASSYLLDGSYEQYF
TGTGCCAGCAGTTACCTTCTCGACGGGTCCTACGAGCAGTACTTC
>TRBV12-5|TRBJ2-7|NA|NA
CASGLVVGQGPLEQYF
TGTGCTAGTGGTTTGGTAGTAGGGCAGGGTCCCTTGGAGCAGTACTTC
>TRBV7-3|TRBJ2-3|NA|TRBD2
CASSLGLAGEVGTDTQYF
TGTGCCAGCAGCTTAGGGCTAGCGGGAGAGGTCGGCACAGATACGCAGTATTTT
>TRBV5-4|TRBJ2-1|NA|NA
CASSNHGLEQFF
TGTGCCAGCAGCAACCATGGACTAGAGCAGTTCTTC
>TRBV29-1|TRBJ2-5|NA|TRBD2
CSVGSGGLQETQYF
TGCAGCGTTGGGAGCGGGGGTTTACAAGAGACCCAGTACTTC
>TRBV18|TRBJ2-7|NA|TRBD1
CASSPYLSGGSYEQYF
TGTGCCAGCTCACCATATCTTTCAGGGGGCTCCTACGAGCAGTACTTC
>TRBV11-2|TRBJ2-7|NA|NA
CASSPMREQYF
TGTGCCAGCAGCCCCATGCGCGAGCAGTACTTC
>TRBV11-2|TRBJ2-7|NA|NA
CASSLAGDYEQYF
TGTGCCAGCAGCTTAGCGGGAGACTACGAGCAGTACTTC
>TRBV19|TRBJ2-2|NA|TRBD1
CASSMGDRGNTGELFF
TGTGCCAGTAGTATGGGTGACAGGGGGAACACCGGGGAGCTGTTTTTT
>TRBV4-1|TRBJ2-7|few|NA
CASSQGGESYEQYF
TGCGCCAGCAGCCAGGGCGGGGAGAGCTACGAGCAGTACTTC
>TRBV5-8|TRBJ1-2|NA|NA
CASSLAQLFLVNYGYTF
TGTGCCAGCAGCTTGGCCCAACTCTTTTTGGTGAACTATGGCTACACCTTC
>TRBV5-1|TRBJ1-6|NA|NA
CASSSRDLQISSYNSPLHF
TGCGCCAGCAGCTCCCGGGACTTACAAATCAGCTCCTATAATTCACCCCTCCACTTT
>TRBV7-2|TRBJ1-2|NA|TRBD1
CASSLERTGGYTF
TGTGCCAGCAGCTTAGAGAGGACAGGAGGCTACACCTTC
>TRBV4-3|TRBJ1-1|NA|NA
CASSEDLETEAFF
TGCGCCAGCAGCGAGGATTTGGAAACTGAAGCTTTCTTT
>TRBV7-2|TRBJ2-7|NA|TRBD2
CASSTLAGRYEQYF
TGTGCCAGCAGCACACTAGCGGGGCGCTACGAGCAGTACTTC
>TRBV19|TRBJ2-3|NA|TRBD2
CASSIRGLAGGAGTDTQYF
TGTGCCAGTAGTATCCGAGGACTAGCGGGGGGCGCGGGCACAGATACGCAGTATTTT
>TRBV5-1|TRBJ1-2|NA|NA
CASSLPSGQVNYGYTF
TGCGCCAGCAGCTTGCCTTCGGGACAAGTGAACTATGGCTACACCTTC
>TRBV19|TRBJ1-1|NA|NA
CASSTQITNTEAFF
TGTGCCAGTAGTACACAGATAACAAACACTGAAGCTTTCTTT
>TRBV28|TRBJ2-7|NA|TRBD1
CASSYGTDSYEQYF
TGTGCCAGCAGTTACGGGACAGACTCCTACGAGCAGTACTTC
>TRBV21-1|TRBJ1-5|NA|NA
CASSKAIAGMGNQPQHF
TGTGCCAGCAGCAAAGCGATCGCGGGGATGGGCAATCAGCCCCAGCATTTT
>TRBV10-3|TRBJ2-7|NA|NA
CAISARGRREMYEQYF
TGTGCCATCAGTGCCAGGGGAAGGCGGGAGATGTACGAGCAGTACTTC
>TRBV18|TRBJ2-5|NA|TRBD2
CASSPSGRAETQYF
TGTGCCAGCTCACCTAGCGGGAGGGCGGAGACCCAGTACTTC
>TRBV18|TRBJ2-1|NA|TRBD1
CASSLSGGQGANEQFF
TGTGCCAGCTCACTTTCAGGCGGACAGGGCGCCAATGAGCAGTTCTTC
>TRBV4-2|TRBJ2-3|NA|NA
CASSQVWGESTDTQYF
TGTGCCAGCAGCCAAGTCTGGGGGGAGAGCACAGATACGCAGTATTTT
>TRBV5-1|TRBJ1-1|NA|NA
CASSFEGRHTEAFF
TGCGCCAGCAGCTTCGAGGGGAGGCACACTGAAGCTTTCTTT
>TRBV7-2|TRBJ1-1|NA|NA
CASSLVGAGNTEAFF
TGTGCCAGCAGCTTAGTGGGGGCTGGGAACACTGAAGCTTTCTTT
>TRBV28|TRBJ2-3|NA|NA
CASRKNTPSTDTQYF
TGTGCCAGCAGGAAGAACACCCCTAGCACAGATACGCAGTATTTT
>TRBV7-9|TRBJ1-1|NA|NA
CASSYRGGATEAFF
TGTGCCAGCAGCTACCGGGGGGGTGCCACTGAAGCTTTCTTT
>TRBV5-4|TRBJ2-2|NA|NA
CAGAGGINSNTGELFF
TGTGCCGGGGCAGGAGGGATCAACTCGAACACCGGGGAGCTGTTTTTT
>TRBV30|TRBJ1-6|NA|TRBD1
CAWSTGGVNSPLHF
TGTGCCTGGAGTACAGGGGGCGTGAATTCACCCCTCCACTTT
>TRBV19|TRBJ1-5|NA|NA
CASSRTVEDQPQHF
TGTGCCAGTAGTAGGACAGTGGAGGATCAGCCCCAGCATTTT
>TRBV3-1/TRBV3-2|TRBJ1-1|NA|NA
CASSLGNRVSGTEAFF
TGTGCCAGCAGCCTAGGGAACAGGGTTTCGGGTACTGAAGCTTTCTTT
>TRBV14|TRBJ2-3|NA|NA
CASSQDSGTDTQYF
TGTGCCAGCAGCCAAGACTCAGGGACAGATACGCAGTATTTT
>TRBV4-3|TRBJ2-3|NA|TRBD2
CASSQDSTGGDTQYF
TGCGCCAGCAGCCAAGACTCAACCGGGGGGGATACGCAGTATTTT
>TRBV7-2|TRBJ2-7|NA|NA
CASSLGHFKPYEQYF
TGTGCCAGCAGCTTAGGACACTTCAAACCCTACGAGCAGTACTTC
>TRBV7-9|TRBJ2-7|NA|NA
CASSPGWEQYF
TGTGCCAGCAGCCCCGGGTGGGAGCAGTACTTC
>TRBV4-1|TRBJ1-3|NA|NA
CASSQVSLGWRGNTIYF
TGCGCCAGCAGCCAAGTTAGTCTGGGGTGGAGGGGAAACACCATATATTTT
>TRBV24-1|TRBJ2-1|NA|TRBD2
CATSDRRLAGVEQFF
TGTGCCACCAGTGATCGGCGTCTAGCGGGAGTCGAGCAGTTCTTC
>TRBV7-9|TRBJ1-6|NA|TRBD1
CASSVSGQGAWDSPLHF
TGTGCCAGCAGTGTCTCGGGACAGGGGGCTTGGGATTCACCCCTCCACTTT
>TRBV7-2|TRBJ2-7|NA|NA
CASSLEREGFYEQYF
TGTGCCAGCAGCTTAGAGAGAGAGGGATTCTACGAGCAGTACTTC
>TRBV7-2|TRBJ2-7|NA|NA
CASSDRDYEQYF
TGTGCCAGCAGCGACCGGGACTACGAGCAGTACTTC
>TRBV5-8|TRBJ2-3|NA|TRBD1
CASSSGQYSDTQYF
TGTGCCAGCAGCTCGGGACAGTATTCAGATACGCAGTATTTT
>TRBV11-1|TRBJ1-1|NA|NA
CASSPGRGLNTEAFF
TGTGCCAGCAGCCCCGGGCGGGGGCTGAACACTGAAGCTTTCTTT
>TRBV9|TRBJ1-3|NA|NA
CASSVQPLLGNTIYF
TGTGCCAGCAGCGTCCAACCTCTCCTAGGAAACACCATATATTTT